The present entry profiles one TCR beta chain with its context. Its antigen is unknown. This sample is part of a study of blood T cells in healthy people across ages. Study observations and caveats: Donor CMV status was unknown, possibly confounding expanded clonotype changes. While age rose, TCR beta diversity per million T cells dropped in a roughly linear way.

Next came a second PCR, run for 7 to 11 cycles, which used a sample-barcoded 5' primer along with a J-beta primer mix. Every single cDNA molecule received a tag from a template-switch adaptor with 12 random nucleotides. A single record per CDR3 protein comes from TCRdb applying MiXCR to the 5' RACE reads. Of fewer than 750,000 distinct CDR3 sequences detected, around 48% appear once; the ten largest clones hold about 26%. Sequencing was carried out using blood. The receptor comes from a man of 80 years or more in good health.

The CDR3 DNA sequence: TGTGCCAGCAGCCCGGGAGGAGGCGGGAGGGCGTATGAGCAGTTCTTC. Translating gives CASSPGGGGRAYEQFF. This chain uses TRBV7-9 with TRBJ2-1, with 9 bases fitting TRBD2. V lost 5 bases to trimming and J lost 8 bases; unmatched junction nucleotides: 13. The CDR3 loop spans 16 amino acids. CDR1 is SEHNR and CDR2 is FQNEAQ in the germline V gene (reference sequence).